What follows is one T cell receptor beta chain and its context. Its antigen remains unidentified. The CDR3 runs to 14 residues. V was pared by 5 bases and J by 2 bases, with 4 bases of the junction left unmatched. Germline V lookup: CDR1 LNHDA, CDR2 SQIVND (reference sequence). The sample originates from a study of human thymus T cells. Overall study results and limits: Related work showed strongly overlapping thymic repertoires across unrelated individuals. The authors found apparently biased V and J gene usage in thymic and blood repertoires.

Corrective cardiac operations yielded the resected thymus tissue. Immunologically healthy infants in Finland undergoing congenital heart defect surgery were the donors. The assay was immunoSEQ multiplex PCR, and TCRdb's table has in-frame clones only and misses some. The sample lists some 72,000 clones, 90% to 98% occurring once. The rearrangement uses TRBV19 and TRBJ2-7; 9 nucleotides align to TRBD2. The sample taken for sequencing was thymus tissue. The TCR comes from a boy under two years old with a congenital heart defect but otherwise immunologically healthy. The CDR3 sequence: CASSLAGVAYEQYF. CDR3 DNA: TGTGCCAGTAGTTTAGCGGGAGTCGCCTACGAGCAGTACTTC.